Shown below are 15 T cell receptor beta chains from a single sample sequenced in a study of radiotherapy plus CTLA-4 blockade in lung cancer. The method was immunoSEQ multiplex PCR; TCRdb's version includes in-frame clones alone and lacks a portion of them. The table lists approximately 69,000 clones, approximately 80% of them singletons, with 7% to 8.5% in the top ten. The sample consisted of peripheral blood, taken from a patient treated with radiotherapy plus ipilimumab. Receptors were obtained from a human donor with non-small cell lung cancer who had a complete response to radiotherapy plus ipilimumab.

This clone was detected once. The sample contains more than one DNA sequence encoding this CDR3. This rearrangement joins TRBV18 to TRBJ1-1; TRBD1 might be the D (6 bases). With 2 bases removed from V and 3 bases from J, the gap between germline ends came to 7 bases. Germline V lookup: CDR1 KGHSH, CDR2 LQKENI. This CDR3 region has 13 residues. The CDR3 reads CASSPSGDTEAFF. Here the CDR3 DNA reads TGTGCCAGCTCACCATCAGGGGACACTGAAGCTTTCTTT.

The chain employs TRBV13 and TRBJ1-4; D perhaps matches TRBD1 (5 bases). CDR3 length: 17 residues. V was trimmed by 3 bases and J by 8 bases, leaving 22 bases between them. Germline values: CDR1 PRHDT, CDR2 FYEKMQ (reference sequence). The DNA of the CDR3 is TGTGCCAGCAGCTTCGGACAAATCGGAGTCGGAGGGGAAAAACTGTTTTTT. Translation gives CASSFGQIGVGGEKLFF.

The sample holds a few counts of this clone. V is TRBV6-1 and J is TRBJ2-7; 10 bases match TRBD1. The CDR3 extends over 14 amino acids. Germline V lookup: CDR1 MNHNS, CDR2 SASEGT. V lost 5 bases to trimming and J lost 4 bases; unmatched junction nucleotides: 5. CDR3 in DNA: TGTGCCAGCAGTCCGGGACAGGGGCTATACGAGCAGTACGTC. This codes for CASSPGQGLYEQYV.

The gene calls are TRBV5-8 and TRBJ2-3; tentatively, D is TRBD1 (5 bases). The CDR3 has 13 residues. V lost 5 bases and J lost 0, with 7 bases in between. Germline V CDR1 and CDR2: SGHTS, YDEGEE. The CDR3 region is CASRGASTDTQYF. The CDR3 nucleotides are TGTGCCAGCAGAGGGGCTAGCACAGATACGCAGTATTTT. Supplemented by reference TRBV5-8 and TRBJ2-3, the full variable domain reads EAGVTQSPTHLIKTRGQQATLRCSPISGHTSVYWYQQALGLGLQFLLWYDEGEERNRGNFPPRFSGRQFPNYSSELNVNALELEDSALYLCASRGASTDTQYFGPGTRLTVL.

By share of the sample, this clone is medium-sized (0.01 to 0.1%). This chain connects TRBV28 to TRBJ1-4, with D perhaps matching TRBD1 (6 bases). This CDR3 comprises 15 residues. V lost 7 bases to trimming and J lost 7 bases, with 19 bases between them. Germline CDR1 is MDHEN and CDR2 is SYDVKM. The CDR3 reads CASNLAGVAGEKLFF. In nucleotides, the CDR3 is TGTGCCAGCAACCTAGCAGGGGTGGCGGGTGAAAAACTGTTTTTT.

Written as DNA, the CDR3 is TGTGCCAGCAGCATCGCCAAGGGGGGGAGAAATGGCTACACCTTC. Encoded protein: CASSIAKGGRNGYTF. The chain links TRBV7-8 to TRBJ1-2, with D maybe TRBD1 (6 bases). The CDR3 is made up of 15 amino acids. Germline V gene sequence: CDR1 SGHVS, CDR2 FQNEAQ. With 5 bases removed from V and 6 bases from J, the gap between germline ends came to 19 bases.

The chain is built from TRBV19 and TRBJ2-5; the D is unclear. Trimming pared 6 bases from V and 5 bases from J, leaving 16 bases between. In germline, CDR1 is LNHDA, CDR2 SQIVND (reference sequence). The CDR3 totals 14 residues. CDR3 in DNA: TGTGCCAGTAGCCCTCCCAGCGCGTGGGAGACCCAGTACTTC. It codes for CASSPPSAWETQYF.

The chain recombines TRBV19 with TRBJ2-1; D might be TRBD2 (6 bases). V lost 1 base and J lost 15, with 10 bases in between. CDR3 length: 11 residues. The germline gives CDR1 LNHDA, CDR2 SQIVND (reference sequence). CDR3 amino acids: CASSIVGEVFF. The DNA of the CDR3 is TGTGCCAGTAGTATAGTCGGGGAGGTGTTCTTC.

The chain joins TRBV7-8 to TRBJ2-6; no reliable D call. The CDR3 consists of 13 residues. From germline, CDR1 is SGHVS and CDR2 FQNEAQ. Between the trimmed V and J ends, which lost 5 bases and 9 bases, there was a span of 11 bases. This CDR3 is CASSPDGGNVLTF. DNA for the CDR3: TGTGCCAGCAGCCCCGACGGCGGCAACGTCCTGACTTTC.

CDR3 sequence (DNA): TGTGCCAGCAGTTTAATAGATAAGCTGGGCGAGCAGTACTTC. It specifies CASSLIDKLGEQYF. The rearrangement links TRBV27 to TRBJ2-7; D is unclear. The CDR3 contains 14 residues. Trimming took 2 bases from V and 6 from J, leaving 14 bases between them. Germline CDR1 is MNHEY and CDR2 is SMNVEV (reference sequence).

The chain employs TRBV6-6 and TRBJ1-1; D is unresolved. Germline V gene data show CDR1 as MNHNY and CDR2 as SVGAGI (reference sequence). Trimming took off 6 bases at V and 0 bases at J, with 17 bases between the two ends. This CDR3 spans 16 amino acids. The CDR3 protein is CASRPTGRTMNTEAFF. CDR3 bases: TGTGCCAGCAGGCCCACCGGACGGACTATGAACACTGAAGCTTTCTTT.

This sequence joins TRBV15 and TRBJ2-1; TRBD2 might be the D (5 bases). Germline CDR1 reads LNHNV; CDR2 reads YYDKDF (reference sequence). With 1 base removed from V and 4 bases from J, the gap between germline ends came to 11 bases. The CDR3 contains 15 residues. DNA of the CDR3: TGTGCCACCAGCAGAGGAGTTCGGGGTTACAATGAGCAGTTCTTC. As protein: CATSRGVRGYNEQFF.

This clone occurred a few times. The gene calls are TRBV10-3 and TRBJ2-5; 7 bases are a match to TRBD1. V trimming: 3 bases; J trimming: 2 bases; junction bases outside the gene matches: 6. CDR3 length: 15 amino acids. CDR1 is ENHRY and CDR2 is SYGVKD in the germline V gene. CDR3 in amino acids: CAISDSDREQETQYF. The CDR3 DNA follows: TGTGCCATCAGTGACTCCGACAGGGAACAAGAGACCCAGTACTTC.

The rearrangement uses TRBV19 and TRBJ2-1; TRBD2 might be the D (5 bases). The CDR3 is 14 residues long. V lost 4 bases and J 7 bases, leaving 14 bases between the germline ends. Germline CDR1 LNHDA, CDR2 SQIVND (reference sequence). The DNA for the CDR3 is TGTGCCAGTAGTACCTACTTAAGAGGGAATGAGCAGTTCTTC. It specifies CASSTYLRGNEQFF.

The chain recombines TRBV11-2 with TRBJ2-7, with D perhaps TRBD2 (5 bases). Deletions cut 7 bases from V and 3 bases from J, with 19 bases between. Germline V gives CDR1 SGHAT, CDR2 FQNNGV. The CDR3 contains 15 residues. The CDR3 coding sequence is TGTGCCAGCACCGAAGCCGGGGTGGCCTTCTACGAGCAGTACTTC. It encodes CASTEAGVAFYEQYF.